This T cell receptor (beta chain) is drawn from a study of T cell responses to AZD1222 COVID-19 vaccine. Remarks on this clone: What it binds is unknown.

The CDR3 spans 18 residues. Findings of the study overall: Sampling captured repertoires only after the peak T cell response. Regions left unmutated in variants are reportedly the target of nearly half of spike-specific TCRs.

This table comes from immunoSEQ multiplex PCR, and its TCRdb copy is limited to in-frame clones, with some not included. Of about 150,000 clones in the sample, approximately 90% are singletons; the top ten hold roughly 1.2%. The sequence was obtained from an adult who received the AZD1222 COVID-19 vaccine. Material: peripheral blood, obtained 28 days after the second AZD1222 dose. The chain joins TRBV21-1 to TRBJ2-7; TRBD1 was called by the table and not checked on the DNA. TRBV21-1 is labeled a pseudogene. The CDR3 is CASSKEGVRQKSPYEQYF. CDR3 DNA sequence: TGTGCCAGCAGCAAAGAGGGCGTACGACAGAAGAGCCCCTACGAGCAGTACTTC.